The 5 T cell receptor beta chains reported below all come from one sample, sequenced in a study of shared clonotypes between healthy human individuals. Data came from immunoSEQ multiplex PCR; TCRdb stores just in-frame clones and leaves some out. The repertoire holds about 770,000 clones, with 55% to 80% as singletons. The specimen was memory CD4+ T cells sorted from blood. This sample's subset: CD45RA-negative fraction. The receptor source for this set is a woman in her 30s in good health.

This clone was counted a single time. The J gene is TRBJ2-5, the V gene TRBV5-5, with D unresolved. Germline assignment: CDR1 SGHKS and CDR2 YYEKEE (reference sequence). CDR3 length: 16 amino acids. V shed 1 base and J shed 1 base, with 14 bases lying between them. This CDR3 is CASSLLASTVQETQYF. CDR3 DNA: TGTGCCAGCAGCTTGCTCGCCTCCACAGTCCAAGAGACCCAGTACTTC.

This clone was seen just once. This chain uses TRBV10-3 with TRBJ2-7; 8 bases are a match to TRBD2. The V segment lost 5 bases and the J segment 2 bases; nucleotides outside the gene matches: 8. The germline gives CDR1 ENHRY, CDR2 SYGVKD. The CDR3 runs to 15 residues. The CDR3 sequence is CAISNTGGEAYEQYF. As DNA, the CDR3 is TGTGCCATCAGTAACACGGGAGGGGAAGCCTACGAGCAGTACTTC.

In regard to this clone: This probably arose from a read error, given a far larger clone one base away. The chain carries TRBV7-9 and TRBJ2-7; no reliable D call. Looked up from germline, CDR1 is SEHNR and CDR2 is FQNEAQ (reference sequence). The CDR3 has 13 amino acids. V was trimmed by 1 base and J by 5 bases, leaving 9 bases between them. The CDR3 loop is CASSLGVGDEQYF. The CDR3 DNA is TGTGCCAGCAGCTTAGGGGTGGGCGACGAGCAGTACTTC.

This clone was recorded only once. A clone one base away is much larger, so this may be a read error. V and J are TRBV7-9 and TRBJ1-5; a weak D match, TRBD1 (5 bases). This CDR3 region has 14 residues. CDR1 is SEHNR, CDR2 FQNEAQ, per germline (reference sequence). Trimming shortened V by 1 base and J by 1 base, and 5 bases separated the two germline ends. Written as DNA, the CDR3 is TGTGCCAGCAGCTTAGAGGGGAGCAATCAGCCCCAGCATTTT. It translates to CASSLEGSNQPQHF.

The chain has TRBV28 and TRBJ2-3, with 7 bases fitting TRBD2. V lost 5 bases, J lost 6 bases, and 8 bases stayed unmatched. CDR1 is MDHEN and CDR2 is SYDVKM in the germline V gene. CDR3 length equals 14 residues. The CDR3: CASSPAGFRDTQYF. CDR3 nucleotide sequence: TGTGCCAGCAGTCCAGCGGGGTTCAGGGATACGCAGTATTTT.